These 20 T cell receptor beta chains originate from one sample sequenced in a study of cytotoxic CD8 clonotypes in ibrutinib-treated CLL. The protocol was immunoSEQ multiplex PCR, while the TCRdb copy is restricted to in-frame clones and leaves out a portion. The sample contains about 130,000 clones, approximately 80% of which appear only once. The sequences come from PBMCs, collected after 24 months of ibrutinib treatment. All receptors come from a human donor with chronic lymphocytic leukemia.

This sequence joins TRBV28 and TRBJ1-5; no clear D. The germline gives CDR1 MDHEN, CDR2 SYDVKM. The V end lost 8 bases, the J end lost 1 base, and 6 bases lay between the germline ends. This CDR3 comprises 12 residues. The CDR3, as DNA: TGTGCCAGCCCCGACAGCAATCAGCCCCAGCATTTT. Protein sequence: CASPDSNQPQHF.

The chain is built from TRBV18 and TRBJ2-2, with D perhaps assigned TRBD1 or TRBD2 (5 bases each). Germline CDR1 and CDR2: KGHSH and LQKENI. V lost 6 bases and J 4 bases, leaving 15 bases between the germline ends. The CDR3 extends over 15 amino acids. The CDR3 sequence: CASSPSGGGTGELFF. For the CDR3, the DNA is TGTGCCAGCTCCCCAAGTGGTGGGGGCACCGGGGAGCTGTTTTTT.

The genes are TRBV9 and TRBJ2-7, with D unresolved. Trimming removed 0 bases from V and 4 bases from J, with 8 bases in between. CDR1 and CDR2 (germline): SGDLS, YYNGEE. The CDR3 length is 13 residues. The CDR3 DNA is TGTGCCAGCAGCGTAGCCGTAGGGTACGAGCAGTACTTC. This translates into CASSVAVGYEQYF.

V usage is TRBV6-6 and J usage is TRBJ1-5; the D is unclear. V was clipped by 8 bases and J by 7 bases, with 21 bases between them. CDR1 is MNHNY and CDR2 is SVGAGI in the germline V gene (reference sequence). This CDR3 comprises 15 residues. The DNA of the CDR3 is TGTGCCAGCCGAGGAGGGTTCGGGGAAAAACAGCCCCAGCATTTT. The encoded protein is CASRGGFGEKQPQHF.

The V and J genes are TRBV7-6 and TRBJ2-1; D call uncertain. The ends were cut back, 3 bases at V and 8 bases at J, with 5 bases in the middle. This CDR3 has 11 amino acids. The V gene's germline CDR1 is SGHVS and CDR2 FNYEAQ. The CDR3 region is CASSLFDEQFF. In DNA, the CDR3 is TGTGCCAGCAGCTTGTTCGATGAGCAGTTCTTC.

This clone has just a few counts. V gene TRBV6-1 combines with J gene TRBJ2-7, with D uncertain. The CDR3 is made up of 12 amino acids. Trimming stripped 4 bases from V and 2 bases from J, with 6 bases between. Germline V gene lookup returns CDR1 MNHNS and CDR2 SASEGT. As DNA, the CDR3 is TGTGCCAGCAGTGTTCAGACCTACGAGCAGTACTTC. Translating it yields CASSVQTYEQYF.

The V and J genes are TRBV18 and TRBJ1-5; D remains unclear. From germline, CDR1 is KGHSH and CDR2 LQKENI. Between the trimmed V and J ends, which lost 4 bases and 0 bases, there was a span of 16 bases. This CDR3 comprises 17 residues. The CDR3 DNA is TGTGCCAGCTCACAAACGCCGGGAAAACTTAGCAATCAGCCCCAGCATTTT. The encoded protein is CASSQTPGKLSNQPQHF.

The rearrangement joins TRBV5-6 to TRBJ1-3; D unresolved. Trimming took 2 bases from V and 3 from J, leaving 21 bases between them. This CDR3 is 18 amino acids long. Germline CDR1 and CDR2: SGHDT and YYEEEE. The CDR3 loop reads CASSFSPGAVSFGNTIYF. The CDR3 DNA sequence: TGTGCCAGCAGCTTTTCTCCAGGAGCCGTCTCTTTTGGAAACACCATATATTTT.

This clone was picked up a small number of times. The chain is built from TRBV7-2 and TRBJ1-3, with D perhaps TRBD1 (5 bases). The CDR3 covers 14 residues. The V and J ends lost 3 bases and 2 bases respectively, with 8 bases between them. CDR1 SGHTA and CDR2 FQGNSA come from the germline V gene. CDR3 in DNA: TGTGCCAGCAGCTTCGCGGGACCTGGAAACACCATATATTTT. Translation gives CASSFAGPGNTIYF.

This chain joins TRBV7-9 and TRBJ2-1; D may be TRBD1 (6 bases). Germline loops: CDR1 SEHNR, CDR2 FQNEAQ (reference sequence). CDR3 length: 16 residues. The V and J ends lost 6 bases and 4 bases respectively, with 19 bases between them. CDR3 region: CASRPSGAGEYNEQFF. The CDR3 nucleotides read TGTGCCAGCAGACCATCCGGGGCAGGGGAATACAATGAGCAGTTCTTC.

The J gene is TRBJ1-2, the V gene TRBV29-1; 10 positions match TRBD1. Germline V CDR1 and CDR2: SQVTM, ANQGSEA. CDR3 length: 12 residues. Trimming removed 6 bases from V and 8 bases from J; junction bases left unmatched: 6. CDR3 DNA sequence: TGCAGCGTAGGGGGACAGGGGACCGGCTACACCTTC. Protein: CSVGGQGTGYTF.

The chain joins TRBV18 to TRBJ2-3, with no clear D. The CDR3 consists of 15 residues. The ends were cut back, 6 bases at V and 3 bases at J, with 16 bases in the middle. CDR1 is KGHSH and CDR2 is LQKENI in the germline V gene. CDR3 amino acids: CASSPAVGWTDTQYF. The CDR3 nucleotides are TGTGCCAGCTCGCCCGCGGTCGGTTGGACAGATACGCAGTATTTT.

The chain couples TRBV6-5 to TRBJ2-1, with a weak D call TRBD2 (5 bases). V dropped 5 bases and J dropped 5 bases, with 10 bases sitting between them. The CDR3 covers 13 residues. Germline V gene sequence: CDR1 MNHEY, CDR2 SVGAGI. The CDR3 spells CASSRGLHNEQFF. CDR3 DNA: TGTGCCAGCAGTAGAGGACTCCACAATGAGCAGTTCTTC.

The chain is built from TRBV30 and TRBJ2-6, with unresolved D. Trimming removed 4 bases at V and 0 bases at J, with 7 bases between. Germline V gene sequence: CDR1 GTSNPN, CDR2 SVGIG (reference sequence). The CDR3 is 14 residues long. The CDR3 sequence: CAWNPASGANVLTF. The CDR3 DNA sequence: TGTGCCTGGAACCCAGCCTCTGGGGCCAACGTCCTGACTTTC.

The V call is TRBV30, the J call TRBJ1-6, with D unresolved. CDR1 and CDR2 (germline): GTSNPN, SVGIG (reference sequence). CDR3 length equals 16 residues. V lost 0 bases and J lost 8, with 17 bases in between. Written as DNA, the CDR3 is TGTGCCTGGAGTGTATCACGACCGGAGATTGATTCACCCCTCCACTTT. Translation: CAWSVSRPEIDSPLHF. The variable domain in full, completed from reference TRBV30 and TRBJ1-6, reads SQTIHQWPATLVQPVGSPLSLECTVEGTSNPNLYWYRQAAGRGLQLLFYSVGIGQISSEVPQNLSASRPQDRQFILSSKKLLLSDSGFYLCAWSVSRPEIDSPLHFGNGTRLTVT.

V is TRBV29-1 and J is TRBJ1-1; no definite D call. CDR3 length equals 12 residues. The germline V and J ends were trimmed by 1 base and 9 bases, with 12 bases remaining between them. Per the germline V gene, CDR1 is SQVTM and CDR2 is ANQGSEA. The CDR3 reads CSVEGWQLKAFF. Written as DNA, the CDR3 is TGCAGCGTTGAAGGCTGGCAGCTTAAAGCTTTCTTT.

The chain recombines TRBV6-5 with TRBJ2-7; D not resolved. V gave up 5 bases and J gave up 5 bases, with 7 bases separating them. This CDR3 has 11 residues. CDR1 and CDR2 (germline): MNHEY, SVGAGI. Here the CDR3 DNA reads TGTGCCAGCAGTCGACAACACGAGCAGTACTTC. Translation gives CASSRQHEQYF.

The rearrangement uses TRBV30 and TRBJ1-6; D is unresolved. CDR1 GTSNPN and CDR2 SVGIG come from the germline V gene (reference sequence). V was cut by 2 bases and J by 6 bases, with 11 bases left in between. The CDR3 contains 14 residues. The CDR3, as DNA: TGTGCCTGGAGTAGGTCAGCCTCTAATTCACCCCTCCACTTT. Its protein is CAWSRSASNSPLHF.

To note about this clone: An end of the junction differs from the germline gene, which may be a read error. V is TRBV4-1 and J is TRBJ2-7; 7 nucleotides agree with TRBD2. The germline V gene encodes CDR1 MGHRA and CDR2 YSYEKL. The CDR3 runs 16 residues. DNA of the CDR3: TGTGCCAGCAGCCAAGAGCAAGCGGGGAGCTCCTACGAGCAGTACTTC. It specifies CASSQEQAGSSYEQYF.

The chain uses TRBV5-6 and TRBJ1-2; D ambiguous. This CDR3 comprises 18 residues. The V and J ends lost 2 bases and 5 bases respectively, with 25 bases between them. Germline V gene lookup returns CDR1 SGHDT and CDR2 YYEEEE. CDR3 nucleotides: TGTGCCAGCAGCTTAGGGAACACCAGACGTTCCTTGGGGTATGGCTACACCTTC. Protein product: CASSLGNTRRSLGYGYTF.